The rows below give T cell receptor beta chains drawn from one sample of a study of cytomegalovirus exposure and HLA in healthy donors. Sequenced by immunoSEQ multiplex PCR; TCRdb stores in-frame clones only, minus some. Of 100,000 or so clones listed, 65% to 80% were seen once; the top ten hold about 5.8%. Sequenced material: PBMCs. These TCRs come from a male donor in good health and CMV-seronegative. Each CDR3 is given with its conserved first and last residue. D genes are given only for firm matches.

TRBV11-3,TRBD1,CASSLGVTGGDTEAFF
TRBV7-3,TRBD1,CASSGQDHGYTF
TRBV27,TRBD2,CASSLEGLAGLYEQYF
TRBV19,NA,CASSIALSYNEQFF
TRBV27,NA,CASSLGGAVTEAFF
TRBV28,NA,CASTPEVTYYNEQFF
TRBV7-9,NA,CSSSSGSGTYEQYF
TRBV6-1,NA,CASSEPHGGMGEQYF
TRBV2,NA,CASSGQGRGQYF
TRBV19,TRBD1,CASTAINRGHGYTF
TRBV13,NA,CASSLGGVARFF
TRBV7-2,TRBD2,CASSSLAVPSYEQYF
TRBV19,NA,CASSIDPSVTDTQYF
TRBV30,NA,CAWNRGQSNTEAFF
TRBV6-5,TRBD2,CASRILAKNEQFF
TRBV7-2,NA,CASSPLGGGSNQPQHF
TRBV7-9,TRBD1,CASSSNYRGVAGELFF
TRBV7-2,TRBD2,CASSRTSGRRETQYF
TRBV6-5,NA,CASSYTRGTRGYTF
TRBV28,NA,CASSFVRGRGPQHF
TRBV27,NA,CASSPLIRANYGYTF
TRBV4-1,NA,CASSHGRLQRAPIKEQFF
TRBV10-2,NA,CASRDSSTEAFF
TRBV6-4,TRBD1,CASRSRWDRHYEQYF
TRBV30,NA,CAWTGNTDTQYF
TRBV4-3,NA,CASSQARLNTEAFF
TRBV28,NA,CASRITYRLVTEAFF
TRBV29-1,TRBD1,CSVTTGVNQPQHF
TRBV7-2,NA,CASSFWASNYGYTF
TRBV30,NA,CAWRVTGTIQYF
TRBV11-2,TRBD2,CASSQGASGGYQETQYF
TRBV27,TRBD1,CASSRGQGGNTIYF
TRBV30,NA,CAWKLFYEQYF
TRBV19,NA,CASADLPSDTQYF
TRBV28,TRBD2,CASSSSGRAAYNEQFF
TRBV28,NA,CASSFPGSQETQYF
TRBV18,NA,CASSPPEGQPQHF
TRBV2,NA,CASSERQKGGREQYF
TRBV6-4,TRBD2,CASSDGLAGNEQFF
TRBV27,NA,CASSPQGFGNEQYF
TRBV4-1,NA,CASSHSGQATDTQYF
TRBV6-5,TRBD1,CASSRAGTGFYEQYF